Listed here are 4 T cell receptor beta chains from one sample, sequenced in a study of molecular identifiers for immune sequencing clone quantification. TCRdb independently ran MiXCR on the PCR reads; one entry per CDR3 protein. Of about half a million distinct CDR3 sequences listed, 20% to 25% are singletons. Sequenced sample: naive CD8+ T cells from blood, with Jurkat cell RNA spiked in. Subset denoted: FACS-sorted CD8+CD4-CCR7+CD45RA+ naive T cells. These TCRs come from a human donor in good health. Some libraries in this study had Jurkat cell RNA spiked in.

The V call is TRBV11-2, the J call TRBJ2-7; 12 bases match TRBD2. Looked up from germline, CDR1 is SGHAT and CDR2 is FQNNGV. The CDR3 length is 13 residues. Trimming removed 7 bases from V and 6 bases from J; junction bases left unmatched: 4. CDR3 coding DNA: TGTGCCAGCACGACTAGCGGGAGTCGCGAGCAGTACTTC. It yields the protein CASTTSGSREQYF.

There are a few counts of this clonotype. J is TRBJ2-2 and V is TRBV12-3 or TRBV12-4; maybe TRBD1 (5 bases). The V end was cut by 4 bases, the J end by 4 bases, with 16 bases between. The CDR3 is 16 residues long. CDR3 nucleotide sequence: TGTGCCAGCAGTTCCCCACGGGTAGGGGCCACCGGGGAGCTGTTTTTT. It translates to CASSSPRVGATGELFF.

This clonotype came up many times. The gene calls are TRBV28 and TRBJ2-7; D not resolved. Germline CDR1 MDHEN, CDR2 SYDVKM. Trimming stripped 6 bases from V and 5 bases from J, with 20 bases between. The CDR3 is 15 residues long. CDR3 DNA sequence: TGTGCCAGCAGCCAAGAGGCTTTAGGTCGCGACGAGCAGTACTTC. Amino acids: CASSQEALGRDEQYF.

This clonotype was seen a handful of times. The CDR3 DNA is TGTGCCAGCAGTCGATTAACACGAGCCCCGAACACTGAAGCTTTCTTT. Its translation is CASSRLTRAPNTEAFF. The chain links TRBV12-3 or TRBV12-4 to TRBJ1-1, with D hard to call. V shed 5 bases and J shed 1 base, with 17 bases lying between them. This CDR3 spans 16 amino acids.